This is a list of T cell receptor beta chains from one sample in a study of blood T cell repertoires in COVID-19. Assay used: immunoSEQ multiplex PCR; TCRdb lists only in-frame clones, some missing. The sample comprises around 40,000 clones, about 86% of which are singletons, and 3% to 4.5% rests with the top ten. The sample consisted of peripheral blood. These receptors were taken from a man aged 35 to 55 with COVID-19, enrolled during active disease. Each CDR3 is given with its conserved first and last residue. D genes are given only for firm matches.

J gene,V gene,D gene,CDR3 length,CDR3 protein
TRBJ2-5,TRBV5-1,TRBD2,14,CASSPKGLGETQYF
TRBJ2-1,TRBV7-9,TRBD2,15,CASSFGLAGGNEQFF
TRBJ2-1,TRBV11-2,TRBD2,16,CASSLVTAGAYNEQFF
TRBJ1-5,TRBV19,NA,15,CASSMKHGGNQPQHF
TRBJ2-2,TRBV28,NA,14,CASNSLTNTGELFF
TRBJ1-4,TRBV5-6,TRBD1,14,CASSGRGQYEKLFF
TRBJ2-7,TRBV2,TRBD2,14,CASTQLAGAYEQYF
TRBJ2-7,TRBV11-3,TRBD1,15,CASSFLGTGDYEQYF
TRBJ1-5,TRBV19,TRBD1,19,CASNSPPGQGFGSNQPQHF
TRBJ1-1,TRBV29-1,NA,10,CSVVNTEAFF